The 25 T cell receptor beta chains presented below share a single source sample, sequenced in a study of T cells in localized non-small cell lung cancer. The protocol was immunoSEQ multiplex PCR, while the TCRdb copy is restricted to in-frame clones and leaves out a portion. The sample holds fewer than 45,000 clones, around 79% seen once. The source was peripheral blood, collected before any cancer treatment. The receptor source for this set is a male donor at least 60 years old with stage III squamous cell lung carcinoma.

This clone was seen just once. The V gene is TRBV18, the J gene TRBJ1-1; D uncertain. The germline V and J ends were trimmed by 6 bases and 1 base, with 9 bases remaining between them. The germline V gene has CDR1 KGHSH and CDR2 LQKENI. The CDR3 spans 13 residues. The DNA for the CDR3 is TGTGCCAGCTCTTGGACTGAGAACACTGAAGCTTTCTTT. This translates into CASSWTENTEAFF.

This clone has more than one count but fewer than ten. The DNA of the CDR3 is TGTGCCAGCAGTTACTCTTCAGGGAGCTACGAGCAGTACTTC. This codes for CASSYSSGSYEQYF. This rearrangement joins TRBV6-5 to TRBJ2-7; D possibly matches TRBD1 or TRBD2 (5 bases each). CDR3 size: 14 residues. Deletions cut 0 bases from V and 3 bases from J, with 9 bases between. Germline CDR1 is MNHEY and CDR2 is SVGAGI.

This clone has a single count. V is TRBV19 and J is TRBJ1-2, with a possible D match to TRBD1 (5 bases). V lost 4 bases and J 7 bases, leaving 16 bases between the germline ends. This CDR3 spans 14 amino acids. The germline gives CDR1 LNHDA, CDR2 SQIVND (reference sequence). The CDR3 spells CASSTGQGDRGYTF. The CDR3, as DNA: TGTGCCAGTAGTACGGGGCAGGGCGACCGTGGCTACACCTTC.

The chain recombines TRBV30 with TRBJ2-2, with unresolved D. Germline assignment: CDR1 GTSNPN and CDR2 SVGIG (reference sequence). Trimming shortened V by 0 bases and J by 7 bases, and 3 bases separated the two germline ends. This CDR3 comprises 11 residues. Here the CDR3 DNA reads TGTGCCTGGAGTGTCGGCGGGGAGCTGTTTTTT. Amino acid sequence: CAWSVGGELFF.

V gene TRBV5-1 combines with J gene TRBJ2-1, with 8 bases identical to TRBD2. J lost 6 bases, V lost 0 bases, and 5 bases had no gene match. In germline, CDR1 is SGHRS, CDR2 YFSETQ. This CDR3 is 15 amino acids long. The CDR3 loop is CASSLGAGAINEQFF. CDR3 in DNA: TGCGCCAGCAGCTTGGGAGCGGGGGCCATCAATGAGCAGTTCTTC. The full variable domain, in which reference TRBV5-1 and TRBJ2-1 provide the parts outside the CDR3, is KAGVTQTPRYLIKTRGQQVTLSCSPISGHRSVSWYQQTPGQGLQFLFEYFSETQRNKGNFPGRFSGRQFSNSRSEMNVSTLELGDSALYLCASSLGAGAINEQFFGPGTRLTVL.

This rearrangement joins TRBV10-3 to TRBJ2-5, with 10 positions matching TRBD2. Trimming cost V 0 bases and J 5 bases; bases outside gene matches: 12. The CDR3 extends over 18 amino acids. Germline V lookup: CDR1 ENHRY, CDR2 SYGVKD. Here the CDR3 reads CAISESVAGGMSRETQYF. Here the CDR3 DNA reads TGTGCCATCAGTGAGTCGGTAGCGGGAGGCATGAGCCGCGAGACCCAGTACTTC.

The chain has TRBV6-1 and TRBJ1-4, with D uncertain. V was pared by 7 bases and J by 10 bases, with 10 bases between. This CDR3 spans 11 amino acids. Germline values: CDR1 MNHNS, CDR2 SASEGT. CDR3 sequence: CASIERGKLFF. CDR3 in DNA: TGTGCCAGCATAGAACGTGGAAAACTGTTTTTT.

The V gene is TRBV27, the J gene TRBJ2-1; the match to TRBD2 covers 16 bases. Trimming cost V 2 bases and J 8 bases; bases outside gene matches: 3. Germline CDR1 reads MNHEY; CDR2 reads SMNVEV (reference sequence). This CDR3 spans 16 amino acids. CDR3 in DNA: TGTGCCAGCAGTTTAGGGACTAGCGGGAGGGGTTATGAGCAGTTCTTC. Its translation: CASSLGTSGRGYEQFF.

This sequence joins TRBV5-1 and TRBJ2-1; 11 bases align to TRBD2. Germline V gives CDR1 SGHRS, CDR2 YFSETQ. The CDR3 length is 15 residues. V lost 1 base and J lost 10; bases outside the gene matches: 7. The CDR3 protein is CASSLLTSGSGEQFF. CDR3 nucleotides: TGCGCCAGCAGCTTGCTTACTAGCGGGAGCGGAGAGCAGTTCTTC.

The chain recombines TRBV6-5 with TRBJ2-4; D gene unclear. This CDR3 is built from 15 residues. The germline V and J ends were trimmed by 0 bases and 7 bases, with 13 bases remaining between them. Germline CDR1 reads MNHEY; CDR2 reads SVGAGI. CDR3 sequence (DNA): TGTGCCAGCAGTTACTCGATGGCTTTAGGGAACATTCAGTACTTC. It is translated as CASSYSMALGNIQYF.

The V gene is TRBV7-2, the J gene TRBJ1-3, with no clear D. This CDR3 has 13 residues. Germline values: CDR1 SGHTA, CDR2 FQGNSA. V was cut by 1 base and J by 4 bases, with 5 bases left in between. The CDR3 DNA reads TGTGCCAGCAGCTTAGTAGGGGGAAACACCATATATTTT. Encoded protein: CASSLVGGNTIYF.

J is TRBJ2-5 and V is TRBV5-4; no clear D. This CDR3 region has 14 residues. V lost 2 bases and J 2 bases, leaving 10 bases between the germline ends. Looked up from germline, CDR1 is SGHNT and CDR2 is YYREEE (reference sequence). The CDR3 DNA follows: TGTGCCAGCAGCTTAGATCTCAAACAAGAGACCCAGTACTTC. Its protein is CASSLDLKQETQYF.

V is TRBV27 and J is TRBJ2-1, with a tentative D call TRBD1 (6 bases). This CDR3 comprises 15 residues. V was pared by 6 bases and J by 9 bases, with 21 bases between. The germline gives CDR1 MNHEY, CDR2 SMNVEV (reference sequence). The CDR3 here is CASRTGTGIGSEQFF. The CDR3 DNA reads TGTGCCAGCAGGACCGGAACAGGGATAGGAAGTGAGCAGTTCTTC.

The rearrangement joins TRBV5-6 to TRBJ1-2; D remains unclear. The CDR3 extends over 11 amino acids. V gave up 0 bases and J gave up 10 bases, with 7 bases separating them. Germline lookup yields CDR1 SGHDT and CDR2 YYEEEE. CDR3 region: CASSLGWAYTF. CDR3 bases: TGTGCCAGCAGCTTGGGTTGGGCCTACACCTTC.

The chain joins TRBV2 to TRBJ2-5; 10 bases are shared with TRBD2. This CDR3 spans 13 amino acids. Germline CDR1 SNHLY, CDR2 FYNNEI. V shed 7 bases, J shed 5 bases, and the junction held 4 bases outside the gene matches. The CDR3 coding sequence is TGTGCCAGCAACCCTAGCGGGGGTGAGACCCAGTACTTC. It yields the protein CASNPSGGETQYF.

V gene TRBV9 combines with J gene TRBJ1-1, with a tentative D call TRBD1 (5 bases). Trimming stripped 4 bases from V and 0 bases from J, with 13 bases between. This CDR3 is built from 15 residues. Germline-derived CDR1 and CDR2 are SGDLS and YYNGEE. The DNA for the CDR3 is TGTGCCAGCAGCATGGACACCAGTTTGAACACTGAAGCTTTCTTT. As protein: CASSMDTSLNTEAFF.

This clone occurred once. CDR3: CASSPRTAFLETQYF. The CDR3 DNA reads TGTGCCAGCAGCCCCAGGACCGCGTTTTTGGAGACCCAGTACTTC. This chain connects TRBV7-9 to TRBJ2-5; no firm D call. Germline V CDR1 and CDR2: SEHNR, FQNEAQ (reference sequence). The CDR3 sequence is 15 residues long. V lost 5 bases to trimming and J lost 5 bases, with 18 bases between them.

A single count supports this clone. This sequence joins TRBV28 and TRBJ2-1, with TRBD2 matching over 11 bases. The junction had 6 bases not matched to a gene; V was cut back by 5 bases and J by 3 bases. The CDR3 runs to 16 residues. Germline V gene sequence: CDR1 MDHEN, CDR2 SYDVKM. CDR3: CASSNPGLADYNEQFF. The CDR3 region has the DNA TGTGCCAGCAGTAACCCGGGACTAGCGGACTACAATGAGCAGTTCTTC.

The chain is built from TRBV30 and TRBJ2-7; unclear D gene. This CDR3 has 13 residues. V lost 0 bases and J lost 4, with 10 bases in between. The germline V gene encodes CDR1 GTSNPN and CDR2 SVGIG (reference sequence). CDR3 coding DNA: TGTGCCTGGAGTGTAGACCTTTCTTACGAGCAGTACTTC. Encoded protein: CAWSVDLSYEQYF.

This clone was seen only once. This chain uses TRBV19 with TRBJ1-1; D unresolved. V was shortened by 3 bases and J by 0 bases, with 5 bases between the two germline ends. The CDR3 contains 13 residues. Germline V CDR1 and CDR2: LNHDA, SQIVND (reference sequence). The CDR3 nucleotides read TGTGCCAGTAGTATCGGGATGAACACTGAAGCTTTCTTT. Its translation is CASSIGMNTEAFF.

V is TRBV5-1 and J is TRBJ1-5, with D hard to call. This CDR3 is built from 15 residues. Trimming shortened V by 0 bases and J by 5 bases, and 12 bases separated the two germline ends. The germline V gene encodes CDR1 SGHRS and CDR2 YFSETQ. CDR3 region: CASSLDSPRDQPQHF. The DNA for the CDR3 is TGCGCCAGCAGCTTGGATAGCCCCCGGGATCAGCCCCAGCATTTT.

The V gene is TRBV6-5, the J gene TRBJ2-1; tentative D call: TRBD2 (6 bases). CDR3 size: 15 residues. Germline loops: CDR1 MNHEY, CDR2 SVGAGI. Trimming cost V 5 bases and J 10 bases, with 21 bases left between them. DNA for the CDR3: TGTGCCAGCAGTAAGCCCAACGGGAGCTCGGCGGAGCAGTTCTTC. It translates to CASSKPNGSSAEQFF.

The chain carries TRBV5-6 and TRBJ1-5, with unresolved D. This CDR3 region has 14 residues. Trimming pared 2 bases from V and 9 bases from J, leaving 15 bases between. CDR1 and CDR2 (germline): SGHDT, YYEEEE. In DNA form, the CDR3 reads TGTGCCAGCAGCTTTTTTGACGGAAGATCGCCCCAGCATTTT. Protein sequence: CASSFFDGRSPQHF.

J is TRBJ1-2 and V is TRBV6-1; D is perhaps TRBD1 (5 bases). V gave up 7 bases and J gave up 4 bases, with 13 bases separating them. Germline CDR1 reads MNHNS; CDR2 reads SASEGT. CDR3 length equals 13 residues. The CDR3 loop reads CASKAGPGYGYTF. In DNA form, the CDR3 reads TGTGCCAGCAAGGCAGGGCCTGGCTATGGCTACACCTTC.

This chain uses TRBV10-1 with TRBJ2-7; 7 bases match TRBD1. V shed 2 bases and J 0 bases; nucleotides not matched to a gene: 4. Germline V CDR1 and CDR2: WNHNN, SYGVQD (reference sequence). This CDR3 contains 15 residues. The CDR3 loop reads CASSELRDSSYEQYF. Written as DNA, the CDR3 is TGCGCCAGCAGTGAGCTCCGGGACAGCTCCTACGAGCAGTACTTC.